A single TCR beta chain is shown here with its context. This record comes from a study of blood T cell repertoires in COVID-19. V was pared by 6 bases and J by 0 bases, with 5 bases of the junction left unmatched. The V gene's germline CDR1 is SQVTM and CDR2 ANQGSEA. The CDR3 totals 13 residues. Sequencing was performed with immunoSEQ multiplex PCR; in TCRdb, only in-frame clones are kept and a portion is missing. The profile shows about 300,000 clones, roughly 86% of them singletons. Ages ranged from roughly 18 to 100 years, with residence in about 24 US areas. Participants' reported clinical history set cohort assignment. Recovered status applied to Cohort 3 donors who had two consecutive negative PCRs. It also applied to those with clearance or with symptom resolution.

The TCR comes from a woman younger than 30 who had recovered from COVID-19. Material for sequencing was PBMCs or T cells enriched from blood (not recorded which). This chain uses TRBV29-1 with TRBJ2-7; 7 bases map to TRBD1. CDR3 amino acids: CSVIGTDSYEQYF. CDR3 nucleotide sequence: TGCAGCGTGATCGGGACAGACTCCTACGAGCAGTACTTC.